These 9 T cell receptor beta chains were sequenced from one sample in a study of blood T cell repertoires in COVID-19. Libraries were prepared by immunoSEQ multiplex PCR; TCRdb keeps only in-frame clonotypes and omits some of them. The sample lists 98,000 or so clones, about 80% occurring once. Specimen: peripheral blood. The receptor set was obtained from a woman between 70 and 85 years old with acute or convalescent COVID-19.

The J gene is TRBJ2-3, the V gene TRBV5-1; 12 bases map to TRBD2. This CDR3 is built from 16 residues. The V gene's germline CDR1 is SGHRS and CDR2 YFSETQ. The V gene end was trimmed by 4 bases and the J gene end by 2 bases; junction bases not matched to a gene: 5. The CDR3 loop is CASSPRTSGDTDTQYF. The CDR3 nucleotides read TGCGCCAGCAGCCCACGGACTAGCGGGGACACAGATACGCAGTATTTT.

V and J are TRBV6-6 and TRBJ1-2, with 9 nucleotides matching TRBD1. The CDR3 runs 13 residues. The germline gives CDR1 MNHNY, CDR2 SVGAGI (reference sequence). The trim removed 5 bases at V and 11 bases at J, leaving 9 bases unmatched. The CDR3 sequence: CASSNRDRVGYTF. CDR3 sequence (DNA): TGTGCCAGCAGTAACCGGGACAGGGTTGGGTACACCTTC.

The J gene is TRBJ2-7, the V gene TRBV6-6; 8 nucleotides match TRBD2. Germline CDR1 and CDR2: MNHNY and SVGAGI (reference sequence). V lost 6 bases to trimming and J lost 0 bases; unmatched junction nucleotides: 4. The CDR3 runs to 14 residues. The chain's CDR3 is CASRDSGVSYEQYF. The DNA for the CDR3 is TGTGCCAGCAGAGATAGCGGGGTCTCCTACGAGCAGTACTTC.

The V and J genes are TRBV30 and TRBJ2-1; possible D gene TRBD1, 5 bases. Trimming removed 2 bases at V and 6 bases at J, with 14 bases between. The CDR3 contains 14 residues. Germline V gene data show CDR1 as GTSNPN and CDR2 as SVGIG (reference sequence). CDR3 protein: CAWSLWGPLNEQFF. The DNA of the CDR3 is TGTGCCTGGAGTCTCTGGGGCCCCCTCAATGAGCAGTTCTTC.

V and J are TRBV19 and TRBJ1-2; D not resolved. Trimming removed 3 bases at V and 4 bases at J, with 12 bases between. The CDR3 runs to 14 residues. CDR1 and CDR2 (germline): LNHDA, SQIVND (reference sequence). CDR3: CASSIRGSAYGYTF. The CDR3 bases are TGTGCCAGTAGTATTAGAGGGTCTGCCTATGGCTACACCTTC.

The chain carries TRBV15 and TRBJ2-1; 10 nucleotides match TRBD2. This CDR3 is built from 17 residues. J was trimmed by 10 bases and V by 3 bases; bases with no gene match: 15. CDR1 and CDR2 from the germline V gene are LNHNV and YYDKDF (reference sequence). The CDR3 loop is CATSRGLAGDFMTEQFF. The CDR3 nucleotides are TGTGCCACCAGCAGGGGTCTAGCGGGAGACTTTATGACCGAGCAGTTCTTC.

This chain uses TRBV25-1 with TRBJ1-5, with TRBD1 as a possible D gene (5 bases). The CDR3 sequence is 14 residues long. Germline V gene data show CDR1 as MGHDK and CDR2 as SYGVNS. Trimming left V 5 bases short and J 5 bases short, with 13 bases between. CDR3 coding DNA: TGTGCCAGCAGTCGGTCCGGGGGGTATCAGCCCCAGCATTTT. Translated: CASSRSGGYQPQHF. The whole variable domain, filled in from reference TRBV25-1 and TRBJ1-5, reads EADIYQTPRYLVIGTGKKITLECSQTMGHDKMYWYQQDPGMELHLIHYSYGVNSTEKGDLSSESTVSRIRTEHFPLTLESARPSHTSQYLCASSRSGGYQPQHFGDGTRLSIL.

The sample holds one count of this clone. The J gene is TRBJ1-5, the V gene TRBV6-2 or TRBV6-3; no clear D. Trimming took 5 bases from V and 5 from J, leaving 13 bases between them. Germline values: CDR1 MNHEY, CDR2 SVGEGT. The CDR3 runs to 14 residues. The chain's CDR3 is CASSPWEGYQPQHF. Written as DNA, the CDR3 is TGTGCCAGCAGTCCCTGGGAGGGCTATCAGCCCCAGCATTTT.

V is TRBV11-2 and J is TRBJ2-3, with D tentatively TRBD2 (5 bases). This CDR3 contains 15 residues. The germline V and J ends were trimmed by 1 base and 2 bases, with 10 bases remaining between them. Germline V gives CDR1 SGHAT, CDR2 FQNNGV. Written as DNA, the CDR3 is TGTGCCAGCAGCTTAGTTGGCGGGTACACAGATACGCAGTATTTT. It codes for CASSLVGGYTDTQYF.